The next 26 T cell receptor beta chains were all read from a single sample in a study of cytomegalovirus exposure and HLA in healthy donors. 60 Vbeta and 13 Jbeta primers were used in PCR. Sequenced by immunoSEQ multiplex PCR; TCRdb stores in-frame clones only, minus some. Of about 140,000 clones in the sample, around 72% were seen once. Sequenced input: PBMCs. The receptors shown here come from a man aged 50-60 years in good health and CMV-seropositive.

The chain has TRBV5-1 and TRBJ1-3; D not certain. The CDR3 runs 15 residues. Germline CDR1 reads SGHRS; CDR2 reads YFSETQ. V lost 4 bases and J lost 0, with 11 bases in between. CDR3 residues: CASSPRAGSGNTIYF. The CDR3 DNA sequence: TGCGCCAGCAGCCCGAGGGCTGGCTCTGGAAACACCATATATTTT.

This chain joins TRBV11-2 and TRBJ1-1; 10 bases map to TRBD1. V lost 5 bases and J lost 0; bases outside the gene matches: 15. Germline V gene data show CDR1 as SGHAT and CDR2 as FQNNGV. This CDR3 comprises 19 residues. Here the CDR3 reads CASSPPGTGDPLLNTEAFF. The CDR3 DNA follows: TGTGCCAGCAGCCCACCCGGGACAGGGGACCCGCTCTTGAACACTGAAGCTTTCTTT.

This sequence joins TRBV7-2 and TRBJ2-2, with D possibly being TRBD1 (5 bases). V was pared by 1 base and J by 5 bases, with 11 bases between. The CDR3 is 15 residues long. Looked up from germline, CDR1 is SGHTA and CDR2 is FQGNSA. This CDR3 is CASSLEGAVTGELFF. The CDR3 DNA follows: TGTGCCAGCAGCTTAGAAGGGGCCGTAACCGGGGAGCTGTTTTTT.

This clone was found many times. The J gene is TRBJ1-5, the V gene TRBV25-1; 7 positions agree with TRBD1. The CDR3 sequence is 14 residues long. The trim removed 2 bases at V and 2 bases at J, leaving 0 bases unmatched. Looked up from germline, CDR1 is MGHDK and CDR2 is SYGVNS. CDR3: CASSETGGNQPQHF. The CDR3 bases are TGTGCCAGCAGTGAAACAGGGGGCAATCAGCCCCAGCATTTT.

The rearrangement uses TRBV19 and TRBJ2-3, with TRBD1 as a possible D gene (6 bases). V was pared by 6 bases and J by 2 bases, with 12 bases between. CDR1 is LNHDA and CDR2 is SQIVND in the germline V gene (reference sequence). The CDR3 is made up of 14 amino acids. For the CDR3, the DNA is TGTGCCAGTAGGGGTGGGGGCTACACAGATACGCAGTATTTT. The encoded protein is CASRGGGYTDTQYF.

The chain is built from TRBV2 and TRBJ2-4; TRBD2 aligns across 9 bases. Germline CDR1 and CDR2: SNHLY and FYNNEI. The V segment lost 8 bases and the J segment 1 base; nucleotides outside the gene matches: 15. The CDR3 has 18 residues. The CDR3 loop is CASGLAPQKSLAKNIQYF. DNA for the CDR3: TGTGCCAGCGGACTAGCGCCCCAGAAGAGCCTGGCCAAAAACATTCAGTACTTC.

The J gene is TRBJ1-1, the V gene TRBV6-1; 8 bases are a match to TRBD1. Trimming removed 3 bases from V and 2 bases from J; junction bases left unmatched: 2. There are 14 residues in the CDR3. The V gene's germline CDR1 is MNHNS and CDR2 SASEGT. Here the CDR3 DNA reads TGTGCCAGCAGTGACGGACAGGGAAACACTGAAGCTTTCTTT. Protein: CASSDGQGNTEAFF.

The CDR3 bases are TGTGCCAGCAGGCCAGGGGATTTGAACACTGAAGCTTTCTTT. Residues: CASRPGDLNTEAFF. This chain uses TRBV6-5 with TRBJ1-1, with D possibly being TRBD1 (6 bases). Trimming cost V 6 bases and J 0 bases, with 11 bases left between them. Germline CDR1 and CDR2: MNHEY and SVGAGI. CDR3 length: 14 residues.

This sequence joins TRBV5-4 and TRBJ1-2; 8 positions match TRBD1. Germline V CDR1 and CDR2: SGHNT, YYREEE (reference sequence). V lost 5 bases, J lost 8 bases, and 14 bases stayed unmatched. The CDR3 totals 15 residues. CDR3 amino acids: CASRSGQGGLYGYTF. The CDR3 bases are TGTGCCAGCAGGTCTGGACAGGGAGGGCTCTACGGCTACACCTTC.

This clone was observed a handful of times. CDR3 bases: TGCAGCGTTAGGACAGCCTTGAACACTGAAGCTTTCTTT. Translating it yields CSVRTALNTEAFF. This sequence joins TRBV29-1 and TRBJ1-1, with a weak D call TRBD1 (6 bases). The germline CDR1 and CDR2 sequences are SQVTM and ANQGSEA. The CDR3 spans 13 residues. Trimming cost V 5 bases and J 0 bases, with 10 bases left between them.

The chain combines TRBV2 with TRBJ1-2, with D tentatively TRBD1 (6 bases). The CDR3 runs to 16 residues. CDR1 and CDR2 from the germline V gene are SNHLY and FYNNEI. V gave up 8 bases and J gave up 3 bases, with 22 bases separating them. CDR3 region: CASGPNTGSQHYGYTF. CDR3 DNA sequence: TGTGCCAGCGGACCTAACACAGGGAGTCAGCACTATGGCTACACCTTC.

As regards this clone: The junction departs from the called germline gene at one end, perhaps through a read error. The rearrangement links TRBV6-4 to TRBJ2-6, with a weak D call TRBD1 (8 bases). The length of the CDR3 is 17 residues. Germline CDR1 reads MRHNA; CDR2 reads SNTAGT. Here the CDR3 DNA reads TGTGCCAGCAGCGGGGGGTCAGGGGGCTCTGGGCCCAACGTCCTGACTTTC. It encodes CASSGGSGGSGPNVLTF.

This clone was observed a handful of times. The V gene is TRBV6-6, the J gene TRBJ2-7; TRBD1 is a possible D gene (6 bases). The CDR3 sequence is 14 residues long. Germline values: CDR1 MNHNY, CDR2 SVGAGI (reference sequence). The V gene lost 0 bases and the J gene lost 2 bases, with 8 bases spanning the gap. The CDR3 DNA reads as TGTGCCAGCAGTTACTCGACAGGAGCCTACGAGCAGTACTTC. Translation: CASSYSTGAYEQYF.

This clone appeared once. The rearrangement uses TRBV7-2 and TRBJ2-2; 8 bases match TRBD1. CDR1 is SGHTA and CDR2 is FQGNSA in the germline V gene. The V segment lost 5 bases and the J segment 1 base; nucleotides outside the gene matches: 6. The CDR3 is made up of 16 amino acids. CDR3 DNA: TGTGCCAGCAGCGACGGGACAGGCTGGAACACCGGGGAGCTGTTTTTT. This translates into CASSDGTGWNTGELFF. Full variable domain (outside the CDR3, taken from reference TRBV7-2 and TRBJ2-2): GAGVSQSPSNKVTEKGKDVELRCDPISGHTALYWYRQSLGQGLEFLIYFQGNSAPDKSGLPSDRFSAERTGGSVSTLTIQRTQQEDSAVYLCASSDGTGWNTGELFFGEGSRLTVL.

Only one count was recorded for this clone. The chain is built from TRBV9 and TRBJ2-2; 12 nucleotides line up with TRBD2. This CDR3 comprises 17 residues. The germline CDR1 and CDR2 sequences are SGDLS and YYNGEE. The V gene end was trimmed by 0 bases and the J gene end by 5 bases; junction bases not matched to a gene: 5. The CDR3 loop is CASSVGVTSGRTGELFF. CDR3 in DNA: TGTGCCAGCAGCGTAGGGGTCACTAGCGGGAGGACCGGGGAGCTGTTTTTT.

The rearrangement uses TRBV7-2 and TRBJ2-5, with 9 nucleotides matching TRBD2. V was clipped by 5 bases and J by 5 bases; unmatched bases: 12. Germline values: CDR1 SGHTA, CDR2 FQGNSA. This CDR3 region has 16 residues. DNA of the CDR3: TGTGCCAGCAGCCAACCTAGCGGGACGGCGCGTGAGACCCAGTACTTC. It codes for CASSQPSGTARETQYF.

The chain employs TRBV21-1 and TRBJ1-1; the table's D call, TRBD1, has no DNA check behind it. TRBV21-1 is recorded as a pseudogene. CDR3 length equals 14 residues. CDR3 bases: TGTGCCAGCCGCCACAGGGGAAGGAACACTGAAGCTTTCTTT. Translating gives CASRHRGRNTEAFF.

The chain combines TRBV5-6 with TRBJ1-2, with 8 bases lining up with TRBD1. This CDR3 is built from 14 residues. Losses at the gene ends were 5 bases for V and 2 bases for J; bases not matched to a gene: 5. Per the germline V gene, CDR1 is SGHDT and CDR2 is YYEEEE. The CDR3 spells CASRYTGGNYGYTF. The CDR3 DNA reads TGTGCCAGCAGATATACAGGGGGAAACTATGGCTACACCTTC.

This chain joins TRBV11-2 and TRBJ2-1; TRBD2 aligns across 11 bases. Germline V gene data show CDR1 as SGHAT and CDR2 as FQNNGV. The junction had 6 bases not matched to a gene; V was cut back by 3 bases and J by 8 bases. The CDR3 contains 15 residues. This CDR3 is CASSFALAGVDEQFF. The DNA of the CDR3 is TGTGCCAGCAGCTTCGCACTAGCGGGAGTCGATGAGCAGTTCTTC.

This sequence joins TRBV2 and TRBJ1-1, with D unclear. Germline V CDR1 and CDR2: SNHLY, FYNNEI. V dropped 5 bases and J dropped 0 bases, with 7 bases sitting between them. This CDR3 region has 13 residues. CDR3 DNA sequence: TGTGCCAGCAGTAAAAGCTTGAACACTGAAGCTTTCTTT. Its translation is CASSKSLNTEAFF.

This clone was seen a few times. A junction end diverges from the germline sequence, so it may reflect a read error. The chain combines TRBV7-7 with TRBJ2-2; no clear D. Germline V lookup: CDR1 SSHAT, CDR2 FNYEAQ (reference sequence). The CDR3 consists of 13 residues. The CDR3 DNA is TGTGCTAGCAGCTTAGGGCCGTCTCGGGAGCTGTTTTTT. The encoded protein is CASSLGPSRELFF.

The genes are TRBV29-1 and TRBJ2-5; 8 nucleotides align to TRBD1. The DNA end is more similar to TRBJ2-7, so the J call may be wrong. The CDR3 loop spans 13 amino acids. Germline loops: CDR1 SQVTM, CDR2 ANQGSEA. The DNA for the CDR3 is TGCAGCGTTCGTGGGGACAGGCTGTACGAGCAGTACTTC. Amino acid sequence: CSVRGDRLYEQYF.

The rearrangement joins TRBV7-9 to TRBJ1-4; D is unclear. This CDR3 contains 16 residues. V lost 3 bases and J 0 bases, leaving 11 bases between the germline ends. Germline values: CDR1 SEHNR, CDR2 FQNEAQ (reference sequence). In DNA, the CDR3 is TGTGCCAGCAGCTTCTCCGAGGTCGCAACTAATGAAAAACTGTTTTTT. Protein sequence: CASSFSEVATNEKLFF. The entire variable domain, with the rest obtained from reference TRBV7-9 and TRBJ1-4, is as follows: DTGVSQNPRHKITKRGQNVTFRCDPISEHNRLYWYRQTLGQGPEFLTYFQNEAQLEKSRLLSDRFSAERPKGSFSTLEIQRTEQGDSAMYLCASSFSEVATNEKLFFGSGTQLSVL.

The chain employs TRBV28 and TRBJ1-2; 9 bases are a match to TRBD1. This CDR3 spans 14 amino acids. Germline V gene data show CDR1 as MDHEN and CDR2 as SYDVKM. J gave up 7 bases and V 3 bases, and 6 bases lay outside the gene matches. CDR3 nucleotides: TGTGCCAGCAGTTTTGGGGACAGGGCGGGTGGCTACACCTTC. It yields the protein CASSFGDRAGGYTF.

The V and J genes are TRBV18 and TRBJ1-5, with 9 bases that match TRBD1. The CDR3 is 15 amino acids. V dropped 4 bases and J dropped 7; count of bases not matched to a gene: 8. CDR1 KGHSH and CDR2 LQKENI come from the germline V gene. The CDR3 is CASSLGQGTLQPQHF. In DNA, the CDR3 is TGTGCCAGCTCACTGGGACAGGGAACGCTCCAGCCCCAGCATTTT.

The V call is TRBV13, the J call TRBJ1-3; no clear D. Germline CDR1 PRHDT, CDR2 FYEKMQ (reference sequence). The V end lost 0 bases, the J end lost 3 bases, and 6 bases lay between the germline ends. The CDR3 is 14 amino acids. This CDR3 is CASSLGRFGNTIYF. CDR3 DNA sequence: TGTGCCAGCAGCTTAGGGAGGTTTGGAAACACCATATATTTT.